Listed below are T cell receptor beta chains from one sample, sequenced in a study of blood T cell repertoires in COVID-19. This table comes from immunoSEQ multiplex PCR, and its TCRdb copy is limited to in-frame clones, with some not included. The sample has hundreds of thousands of clones; roughly 80% are singletons. The source material was peripheral blood. The receptors come from an elderly man with acute or convalescent COVID-19. The CDR3 runs from the conserved cysteine through the conserved F or W. The D gene is left open where the match is weak. Where a row states a size, it is once, few, many or the class of an expanded clone; other rows omit it.

clone size	D gene	J gene	V gene	CDR3 DNA	CDR3 protein
once	-	TRBJ2-7	TRBV10-3	TGTGCCATCAGTGAGGCAGGGTCCTACGAGCAGTACTTC	CAISEAGSYEQYF
-	TRBD1	TRBJ1-2	TRBV28	TGTGCCAGCAGTTTCGCTCCTGGGGACAGCGTTACGGCTAAGTATGGCTACACCTTC	CASSFAPGDSVTAKYGYTF
-	TRBD2	TRBJ2-3	TRBV27	TGTGCCAGCAGGTCAACTAGCGGGACTATCACAGATACGCAGTATTTT	CASRSTSGTITDTQYF
many	-	TRBJ2-7	TRBV7-3	TGTGCCAGCAGCCACCGTGGCGAGGGCGAGCAGTACTTC	CASSHRGEGEQYF
once	-	TRBJ1-2	TRBV7-3	TGTGCCAGCAGCTTCGAGGGCTATGGCTACACCTTC	CASSFEGYGYTF
-	-	TRBJ1-1	TRBV1	TGCACCAGCAGCTCTACCGGGACAGAAGCTTTCTTT	CTSSSTGTEAFF
-	-	TRBJ1-2	TRBV5-1	TGCGCCAGCAGCTTGGGGCCAGCGGACCCCATCTATGGCTACACCTTC	CASSLGPADPIYGYTF
-	TRBD1	TRBJ1-5	TRBV5-4	TGTGCCAGCAGCTGGGGAGGGACAGGGCTATCCAATCAGCCCCAGCATTTT	CASSWGGTGLSNQPQHF
-	-	TRBJ1-1	TRBV18	TGTGCCAGCTCACCACAGGGGTCTATGGGTATGAACACTGAAGCTTTCTTT	CASSPQGSMGMNTEAFF
-	-	TRBJ1-3	TRBV10-3	TGTGCCATCATGGGCATACCTGGAAACACCATATATTTT	CAIMGIPGNTIYF
-	-	TRBJ1-1	TRBV4-1	TGCGCCAGCAGCCAAGAGTGGGCACAGGTGAACACTGAAGCTTTCTTT	CASSQEWAQVNTEAFF
-	-	TRBJ2-7	TRBV10-3	TGTGCCATCCGGCAAGACTCCTTCTACGAGCAGTACTTC	CAIRQDSFYEQYF
-	-	TRBJ2-5	TRBV7-6	TGTGCCAGCAGCTTTTCCGGGACAAGGGGAGAGACCCAGTACTTC	CASSFSGTRGETQYF
-	TRBD1	TRBJ2-3	TRBV6-5	TGTGCCAGCAGCGGGACAGGGACCTCGGATACGCAGTATTTT	CASSGTGTSDTQYF
-	-	TRBJ2-3	TRBV27	TGTGCCAGTCGGCTTTCAGGGGCCCGCACAGATACGCAGTATTTT	CASRLSGARTDTQYF
-	-	TRBJ1-2	TRBV5-8	TGTGCCAGCAGTCTGGACAGCTTCTATGGCTACACCTTC	CASSLDSFYGYTF
-	-	TRBJ2-1	TRBV18	TGTGCCAGCTCTTCAACTGGGAGCTCCTACAATGAGCAGTTCTTC	CASSSTGSSYNEQFF
-	-	TRBJ2-2	TRBV6-2/TRBV6-3	TGTGCCAGCAGTCGTTCAGGGTACACCGGGGAGCTGTTTTTT	CASSRSGYTGELFF
-	-	TRBJ2-3	TRBV27	TGTGCCAGCAGTTTATGGAGCATATCTAGCACAGATACGCAGTATTTT	CASSLWSISSTDTQYF
-	-	TRBJ2-7	TRBV10-1	TGCGCCAGCAGCCTATCCCCAGGCGCGGCGGGGGAGCAGTACTTC	CASSLSPGAAGEQYF
-	TRBD2	TRBJ2-3	TRBV9	TGTGCCAGCAGCGTAGCTACGACGGGACTAGCTGGATCAGATACGCAGTATTTT	CASSVATTGLAGSDTQYF
-	TRBD1	TRBJ2-3	TRBV6-6	TGTGCCACCGGGACAGGGGGTACAGATACGCAGTATTTT	CATGTGGTDTQYF
-	TRBD1	TRBJ1-2	TRBV7-8	TGTGCCAGCAGCGATCCCGGGACAGGGAACGGCTACACCTTC	CASSDPGTGNGYTF
many	-	TRBJ2-2	TRBV7-9	TGTGCCAGCAGTTCAAAGGGGACCGGGGAGCTGTTTTTT	CASSSKGTGELFF
-	-	TRBJ2-1	TRBV19	TGTGCCAGTAGTGGGGGGTGGAAGCGGTTTACGGGTGGTGAGCAGTTCTTC	CASSGGWKRFTGGEQFF
-	TRBD2	TRBJ2-3	TRBV19	TGTGCCAGTAGTGTTGCCGGGACTAGCGTTGGCACAGATACGCAGTATTTT	CASSVAGTSVGTDTQYF
-	-	TRBJ1-1	TRBV14	TGTGCCAGCAGCCCGAGGGGGTGGCCGAACACTGAAGCTTTCTTT	CASSPRGWPNTEAFF
-	TRBD1	TRBJ1-2	TRBV28	TGTGCCACAGGTCTCGGGACAGGGAATGGCTACACCTTC	CATGLGTGNGYTF
-	TRBD2	TRBJ2-1	TRBV3-1/TRBV3-2	TGTGCCAGCAGCCAAGGTCTAGCGGGGGGTGGAGAGCAGTTCTTC	CASSQGLAGGGEQFF
few	-	TRBJ1-5	TRBV4-1	TGCGCCAGCAGCCAAGGGGGGGGATGGGGCAATCAGCCCCAGCATTTT	CASSQGGGWGNQPQHF
-	-	TRBJ2-5	TRBV11-2	TGTGCCAGCAGCCAAAGTCAACGTCCAGAAGAGACCCAGTACTTC	CASSQSQRPEETQYF
-	TRBD2	TRBJ2-2	TRBV9	TGTGCCAGCAGCTCGGCGGGAGTGAACACCGGGGAGCTGTTTTTT	CASSSAGVNTGELFF
-	TRBD1	TRBJ2-6	TRBV18	TGTGCCAGCTCATGGGGACAGGGGAATTCTGGGGCCAACGTCCTGACTTTC	CASSWGQGNSGANVLTF
-	TRBD2	TRBJ2-2	TRBV4-2	TGTGCCAGCAGACCTTTGGCGGGGGGCCCGACCGGGGAGCTGTTTTTT	CASRPLAGGPTGELFF
-	-	TRBJ1-4	TRBV6-6	TGTGCCAGCAGTTACGGGCAGGGTTTTGAAAAACTGTTTTTT	CASSYGQGFEKLFF
-	-	TRBJ2-7	TRBV18	TGTGCCAGCTCACCGCTCCTCCCTGGCGGCGAGCAGTACTTC	CASSPLLPGGEQYF
-	-	TRBJ1-1	TRBV6-2/TRBV6-3	TGTGCCAGCAGTTACAAAATCCTGCCAGTACACGAGAACACTGAAGCTTTCTTT	CASSYKILPVHENTEAFF